The rows below give T cell receptor beta chains drawn from one sample of a study of T cells in localized non-small cell lung cancer. The repertoire was sequenced with immunoSEQ multiplex PCR; TCRdb's copy has only in-frame clones and lacks some. The table shows roughly 50,000 clones, with 80% to 95% occurring only once. Sequencing used peripheral blood, obtained before any cancer treatment. The receptors derive from a man aged 35 to 70 with stage I lung adenocarcinoma. Each CDR3 is given with its conserved first and last residue. The order of the fields is D gene, J gene, V gene, clone size, CDR3 DNA, CDR3 protein. The D gene is left open where the match is weak. The size of a clone is reported for some rows only, either as once, few or many, or as a class for expanded clones.

-,TRBJ2-4,TRBV2,-,TGTGCCAGCAGTCGGACCTCCCGGGGGGCCAAAAACATTCAGTACTTC,CASSRTSRGAKNIQYF
TRBD2,TRBJ2-2,TRBV5-8,-,TGTGCCAGCAGCGTGAACCGGGACTACATGGTCGGGGAGCTGTTTTTT,CASSVNRDYMVGELFF
-,TRBJ1-2,TRBV4-3,-,TGCGCCAGCAGCCAAGACCCAGGAACTAACTATGGCTACACCTTC,CASSQDPGTNYGYTF
-,TRBJ2-1,TRBV6-6,once,TGTGCCAGCAGTAGGGGAGACAATGAGCAGTTCTTC,CASSRGDNEQFF
TRBD1,TRBJ2-3,TRBV11-2,-,TGTGCCAGCAGCTTAAACAGGGGCATGAGCACAGATACGCAGTATTTT,CASSLNRGMSTDTQYF
TRBD2,TRBJ2-1,TRBV19,-,TGTGCCAGTAGTATCCGGACTAGCGGATCCTCCGGCAATGAGCAGTTCTTC,CASSIRTSGSSGNEQFF
TRBD1,TRBJ2-1,TRBV18,-,TGTGCCAGCTCACCTCCTGGGGGCAGGGGGCTAGATGAGCAGTTCTTC,CASSPPGGRGLDEQFF
TRBD1,TRBJ1-1,TRBV2,-,TGTGCCAGCAGTGGACCACAGGGGTACACTGAAGCTTTCTTT,CASSGPQGYTEAFF
TRBD2,TRBJ2-2,TRBV18,-,TGTGCCAGCTCACCACCTAGCGGGACGATGAGGACCGGGGAGCTGTTTTTT,CASSPPSGTMRTGELFF
-,TRBJ1-3,TRBV10-3,-,TGTGCCATCACCCTGGGGGCCCCCTCTGGAAACACCATATATTTT,CAITLGAPSGNTIYF
-,TRBJ1-4,TRBV6-1,-,TGTGCCACCTCGACAGCTAATGAAAAACTGTTTTTT,CATSTANEKLFF
-,TRBJ2-7,TRBV30,-,TGTGCCTGGAGTGGGGGGTCCGAGCAGTACTTC,CAWSGGSEQYF
TRBD2,TRBJ2-3,TRBV5-1,-,TGCGCCAGCAGCCCTACCCTAGCGGGAGGGACAGATACGCAGTATTTT,CASSPTLAGGTDTQYF
TRBD1,TRBJ2-4,TRBV5-6,-,TGTGCCAGCAGAGGGACAGCTAACATTCAGTACTTC,CASRGTANIQYF
-,TRBJ2-3,TRBV5-1,-,TGCGCCAGCAGCTTGGCGGATGAGCCCCGCACAGATACGCAGTATTTT,CASSLADEPRTDTQYF
-,TRBJ1-2,TRBV9,once,TGTGCCAGCAGCGGGGACTCGGGGGGAACGACCCTCTATGGCTACACCTTC,CASSGDSGGTTLYGYTF
-,TRBJ1-1,TRBV18,few,TGTGCCAGCTCACCCCAGCCTATGAACACTGAAGCTTTCTTT,CASSPQPMNTEAFF
-,TRBJ2-7,TRBV19,-,TGTGCCAGTAAGTCTCACTACGAGCAGTACTTC,CASKSHYEQYF
TRBD1,TRBJ2-1,TRBV5-8,-,TGTGCCAGCAGCTTACGGACAGGGGGCAATTTCGATGAGCAGTTCTTC,CASSLRTGGNFDEQFF
TRBD1,TRBJ2-7,TRBV7-9,-,TGTGCCAGCAGCTCAACTCCGGGACAGGGGCGCTACGAGCAGTACTTC,CASSSTPGQGRYEQYF